This is a list of T cell receptor beta chains from one sample in a study of T cells expressing NK-cell markers. TCRdb re-analyzed the 5' RACE reads; it lists each CDR3 protein once, without DNA. This repertoire includes about 170,000 distinct CDR3 sequences. Sequenced: blood T cells: a sorted CD56 or NKG2C T cell subset, CD4+ or CD8+ T cells, or bulk PBMC T cells (not recorded which). The receptors derive from a man aged 18 to 69 in good health. Both conserved end residues are part of each CDR3. Each record gives: J gene, V gene, CDR3 protein.

>TRBJ2-3|TRBV7-9
CASSSGQKSTDTQYF
>TRBJ2-7|TRBV7-8
CASSLAGTGSYEQYF
>TRBJ1-2|TRBV4-2
CASSNRVPELLGYTF
>TRBJ2-1|TRBV20-1
CSAKRAGDFYNEQFF
>TRBJ2-5|TRBV27
CASSPRDRRQETQYF
>TRBJ1-6|TRBV5-1
CASSLSGENSPLHF
>TRBJ2-5|TRBV4-2
CASSQDLGGGSTETQYF
>TRBJ2-7|TRBV5-1
CASSLTFGGGDYEQYF
>TRBJ2-5|TRBV15
CATSSPASGGVVLMETQYF
>TRBJ1-2|TRBV5-4
CASSLARGPVIYGYTF